A single sample is the source of the 4 T cell receptor beta chains below, sequenced in a study of control samples from healthy donors and cancer patients. The repertoire was sequenced with immunoSEQ multiplex PCR; TCRdb's copy has only in-frame clones and lacks some. The sample lists roughly 120,000 clones, around 90% occurring once. Sequencing input: blood. Every receptor here comes from a woman between 65 and 79 years old in good health.

The chain combines TRBV5-8 with TRBJ2-7, with a weak D call TRBD1 (6 bases). This CDR3 comprises 13 residues. V was cut by 2 bases and J by 3 bases, with 9 bases left in between. The germline V gene has CDR1 SGHTS and CDR2 YDEGEE. For the CDR3, the DNA is TGTGCCAGCAGCTTCCGGGACAACTACGAGCAGTACTTC. Translated: CASSFRDNYEQYF.

The chain employs TRBV5-4 and TRBJ1-1; no firm D call. Trimming pared 0 bases from V and 3 bases from J, leaving 9 bases between. The CDR3 runs 14 residues. CDR1 and CDR2 (germline): SGHNT, YYREEE (reference sequence). The CDR3 region is CASSLDLQDTEAFF. The CDR3, as DNA: TGTGCCAGCAGCTTGGACCTTCAGGACACTGAAGCTTTCTTT.

The J gene is TRBJ1-3, the V gene TRBV6-1; no clear D gene. V lost 2 bases, J lost 2 bases, and 7 bases lay in between. The CDR3 is 14 amino acids. CDR1 MNHNS and CDR2 SASEGT come from the germline V gene. The CDR3 nucleotides read TGTGCCAGCAGTGAACGACGGACTGGAAACACCATATATTTT. Its protein product is CASSERRTGNTIYF.

A few counts support this clone. This chain connects TRBV6-2 or TRBV6-3 to TRBJ2-5, with D possibly TRBD2 on 6 matching bases. Germline values: CDR1 MNHEY, CDR2 SVGEGT. CDR3 size: 15 residues. The V end lost 2 bases, the J end lost 5 bases, and 15 bases lay between the germline ends. The CDR3 sequence: CASSYVGGTTETQYF. The CDR3 bases are TGTGCCAGCAGTTACGTCGGCGGGACCACGGAGACCCAGTACTTC.